The rows below give T cell receptor beta chains drawn from one sample of a study of monozygotic twins with cystic fibrosis. Assay used: immunoSEQ multiplex PCR; TCRdb lists only in-frame clones, some missing. The table includes over 10,000 clones, 70% to 90% detected once. The specimen was blood. Receptor source: a man aged 18 to 30 with cystic fibrosis. Each CDR3 is given with its conserved first and last residue. The order of the fields is V gene, J gene, D gene, clone size, CDR3 protein, CDR3 DNA. A D gene is named only where the DNA matches it firmly. Part of the rows lack a size; the others show once, few, many or a class for expanded clones.

V gene: TRBV10-3; J gene: TRBJ2-5; D gene: -; clone size: -; CDR3 protein: CAISVRGPETQYF; CDR3 DNA: TGTGCCATCAGTGTACGGGGCCCAGAGACCCAGTACTTC
V gene: TRBV28; J gene: TRBJ1-1; D gene: -; clone size: -; CDR3 protein: CASSTFVWASMNTEAFF; CDR3 DNA: TGTGCCAGCAGTACCTTCGTCTGGGCATCGATGAACACTGAAGCTTTCTTT
V gene: TRBV18; J gene: TRBJ2-1; D gene: -; clone size: once; CDR3 protein: CASSPITSSIYNEQFF; CDR3 DNA: TGTGCCAGCTCACCAATTACTAGCTCCATATACAATGAGCAGTTCTTC
V gene: TRBV19; J gene: TRBJ1-1; D gene: TRBD1; clone size: once; CDR3 protein: CASSIGPGQLNTEAFF; CDR3 DNA: TGTGCCAGTAGTATCGGTCCGGGACAGTTGAACACTGAAGCTTTCTTT
V gene: TRBV6-6; J gene: TRBJ2-5; D gene: -; clone size: -; CDR3 protein: CASSPPGKQETQYF; CDR3 DNA: TGTGCCAGCAGCCCTCCGGGTAAACAAGAGACCCAGTACTTC
V gene: TRBV21-1; J gene: TRBJ1-5; D gene: -; clone size: -; CDR3 protein: CASREPQDQPQHF; CDR3 DNA: TGTGCCAGCAGAGAGCCCCAGGATCAGCCCCAGCATTTT
V gene: TRBV5-1; J gene: TRBJ2-7; D gene: -; clone size: -; CDR3 protein: CASSPEGDYEQYF; CDR3 DNA: TGCGCCAGCAGCCCAGAGGGGGACTACGAGCAGTACTTC
V gene: TRBV10-2; J gene: TRBJ2-1; D gene: -; clone size: -; CDR3 protein: CASRTPPLRGAYNEQFF; CDR3 DNA: TGCGCCAGCAGGACCCCCCCTCTACGCGGGGCTTACAATGAGCAGTTCTTC
V gene: TRBV9; J gene: TRBJ2-1; D gene: TRBD1; clone size: -; CDR3 protein: CASSVALGTGAANEQFF; CDR3 DNA: TGTGCCAGCAGCGTAGCACTCGGGACAGGGGCGGCCAATGAGCAGTTCTTC
V gene: TRBV15; J gene: TRBJ1-5; D gene: -; clone size: -; CDR3 protein: CATSRPLGPNQPQHF; CDR3 DNA: TGTGCCACCAGCAGACCCCTGGGCCCAAATCAGCCCCAGCATTTT
V gene: TRBV6-5; J gene: TRBJ2-5; D gene: TRBD2; clone size: -; CDR3 protein: CASSPERGSGETQYF; CDR3 DNA: TGTGCCAGCAGCCCCGAGCGGGGGAGTGGGGAGACCCAGTACTTC
V gene: TRBV5-6; J gene: TRBJ2-5; D gene: -; clone size: -; CDR3 protein: CASSLTGTALGETQYF; CDR3 DNA: TGTGCCAGCAGCCTTACCGGGACTGCACTAGGAGAGACCCAGTACTTC
V gene: TRBV5-1; J gene: TRBJ2-7; D gene: -; clone size: -; CDR3 protein: CASSWEWGEQYF; CDR3 DNA: TGCGCCAGCAGCTGGGAGTGGGGAGAGCAGTACTTC
V gene: TRBV5-1; J gene: TRBJ1-3; D gene: TRBD1; clone size: -; CDR3 protein: CASSLEGQPENTIYF; CDR3 DNA: TGCGCCAGCAGCTTGGAGGGACAGCCGGAAAACACCATATATTTT
V gene: TRBV5-1; J gene: TRBJ2-7; D gene: TRBD1; clone size: -; CDR3 protein: CASSRQGAEQYF; CDR3 DNA: TGCGCCAGCAGCCGACAGGGGGCCGAGCAGTACTTC
V gene: TRBV11-3; J gene: TRBJ2-2; D gene: TRBD1; clone size: -; CDR3 protein: CASSRGRDTGELFF; CDR3 DNA: TGTGCCAGCAGCAGGGGGCGAGACACCGGGGAGCTGTTTTTT
V gene: TRBV19; J gene: TRBJ2-1; D gene: TRBD2; clone size: -; CDR3 protein: CASSNTWTSGGHEQFF; CDR3 DNA: TGTGCCAGTAGTAACACTTGGACTAGCGGGGGGCATGAGCAGTTCTTC
V gene: TRBV6-5; J gene: TRBJ1-6; D gene: -; clone size: -; CDR3 protein: CASSSLDGGGAALHF; CDR3 DNA: TGTGCCAGCAGTTCGCTGGACGGGGGTGGTGCGGCCCTCCACTTT
V gene: TRBV7-2; J gene: TRBJ1-1; D gene: -; clone size: -; CDR3 protein: CASSLVPGVEAFF; CDR3 DNA: TGTGCCAGCAGCTTGGTCCCAGGAGTTGAAGCTTTCTTT
V gene: TRBV10-3; J gene: TRBJ1-6; D gene: -; clone size: -; CDR3 protein: CAISVTGTDSSYNSPLHF; CDR3 DNA: TGTGCCATCAGCGTCACAGGGACCGACAGCTCCTATAATTCACCCCTCCACTTT
V gene: TRBV7-8; J gene: TRBJ2-3; D gene: TRBD2; clone size: -; CDR3 protein: CASSDSGSSYTQYF; CDR3 DNA: TGTGCCAGCAGCGATAGCGGGAGTTCGTATACGCAGTATTTT
V gene: TRBV14; J gene: TRBJ1-2; D gene: -; clone size: -; CDR3 protein: CASSQDLGRADYGYTF; CDR3 DNA: TGTGCCAGCAGCCAAGATCTAGGCAGGGCGGACTATGGCTACACCTTC
V gene: TRBV2; J gene: TRBJ2-2; D gene: -; clone size: -; CDR3 protein: CASSEVRSNAGELFF; CDR3 DNA: TGTGCCAGCAGTGAAGTCCGGTCGAACGCCGGGGAGCTGTTTTTT
V gene: TRBV19; J gene: TRBJ2-6; D gene: -; clone size: -; CDR3 protein: CASSGPSGANVLTF; CDR3 DNA: TGTGCCAGTAGTGGGCCCTCTGGGGCCAACGTCCTGACTTTC
V gene: TRBV5-4; J gene: TRBJ1-3; D gene: -; clone size: -; CDR3 protein: CASSDPRAGISGNTIYF; CDR3 DNA: TGTGCCAGCAGCGACCCCCGGGCAGGGATCTCTGGAAACACCATATATTTT
V gene: TRBV30; J gene: TRBJ1-6; D gene: -; clone size: -; CDR3 protein: CAWRGLNSPLHF; CDR3 DNA: TGTGCCTGGAGGGGGCTTAATTCACCCCTCCACTTT
V gene: TRBV6-4; J gene: TRBJ1-5; D gene: -; clone size: -; CDR3 protein: CASSESPLSPQHF; CDR3 DNA: TGTGCCAGCAGCGAATCCCCCCTCAGCCCCCAGCATTTT
V gene: TRBV14; J gene: TRBJ2-3; D gene: -; clone size: -; CDR3 protein: CASSPFTDTQYF; CDR3 DNA: TGTGCCAGCAGCCCCTTCACAGATACGCAGTATTTT
V gene: TRBV7-9; J gene: TRBJ2-1; D gene: -; clone size: -; CDR3 protein: CASSFELGGWDEQFF; CDR3 DNA: TGTGCCAGCAGCTTCGAGCTAGGGGGATGGGATGAGCAGTTCTTC
V gene: TRBV27; J gene: TRBJ2-6; D gene: TRBD1; clone size: -; CDR3 protein: CASSLGQFRSGANVLTF; CDR3 DNA: TGTGCCAGCAGTTTGGGACAGTTTAGGTCTGGGGCCAACGTCCTGACTTTC
V gene: TRBV18; J gene: TRBJ1-1; D gene: -; clone size: once; CDR3 protein: CASSPLERAEAFF; CDR3 DNA: TGTGCCAGCTCACCACTTGAGAGGGCTGAAGCTTTCTTT
V gene: TRBV5-4; J gene: TRBJ2-5; D gene: TRBD2; clone size: once; CDR3 protein: CASSLGLAGVGLETQYF; CDR3 DNA: TGTGCCAGCAGCTTGGGGCTAGCGGGAGTTGGTTTAGAGACCCAGTACTTC
V gene: TRBV7-7; J gene: TRBJ2-5; D gene: -; clone size: -; CDR3 protein: CASSSQTGTRETQYF; CDR3 DNA: TGTGCTAGCAGCTCGCAGACCGGGACGAGGGAGACCCAGTACTTC
V gene: TRBV30; J gene: TRBJ1-2; D gene: -; clone size: -; CDR3 protein: CAWRGAERSRTATF; CDR3 DNA: TGTGCCTGGAGGGGGGCAGAACGCTCCCGGACCGCAACCTTC
V gene: TRBV6-1; J gene: TRBJ2-1; D gene: TRBD2; clone size: -; CDR3 protein: CASSLSGRYNEQFF; CDR3 DNA: TGTGCCAGCAGTCTGAGCGGGAGATACAATGAGCAGTTCTTC
V gene: TRBV6-1; J gene: TRBJ2-7; D gene: -; clone size: -; CDR3 protein: CASSTLTGEQYF; CDR3 DNA: TGTGCCAGCAGCACGCTTACGGGCGAGCAGTACTTC
V gene: TRBV28; J gene: TRBJ2-7; D gene: TRBD1; clone size: -; CDR3 protein: CASSLFTGQGVGEQYF; CDR3 DNA: TGTGCCAGCAGTTTATTTACGGGACAGGGCGTGGGCGAGCAGTACTTC
V gene: TRBV15; J gene: TRBJ1-5; D gene: -; clone size: -; CDR3 protein: CATSSAREGGQPQHF; CDR3 DNA: TGTGCCACCAGCAGCGCACGAGAGGGCGGTCAGCCCCAGCATTTT
V gene: TRBV5-1; J gene: TRBJ1-4; D gene: -; clone size: -; CDR3 protein: CASSERPSLRTNLRPGGNEKLFF; CDR3 DNA: TGCGCCAGCAGCGAACGCCCCTCGCTAAGAACCAACCTCAGACCGGGGGGTAATGAAAAACTGTTTTTT
V gene: TRBV6-4; J gene: TRBJ2-7; D gene: TRBD2; clone size: -; CDR3 protein: CASSGSGGFSYEQYF; CDR3 DNA: TGTGCCAGCAGTGGTAGCGGGGGGTTCTCCTACGAGCAGTACTTC
V gene: TRBV30; J gene: TRBJ2-7; D gene: -; clone size: -; CDR3 protein: CAWSETYEQYF; CDR3 DNA: TGTGCCTGGAGTGAAACCTACGAGCAGTACTTC
V gene: TRBV6-6; J gene: TRBJ2-7; D gene: -; clone size: -; CDR3 protein: CASSYTPGGTYEQYF; CDR3 DNA: TGTGCCAGCAGTTACACCCCCGGGGGAACCTACGAGCAGTACTTC
V gene: TRBV6-7; J gene: TRBJ1-2; D gene: -; clone size: -; CDR3 protein: CASSYSFPPVGRRDYGYTF; CDR3 DNA: TGTGCCAGCAGTTACTCTTTTCCCCCGGTGGGGCGGAGGGACTATGGCTACACCTTC
V gene: TRBV2; J gene: TRBJ2-7; D gene: TRBD1; clone size: -; CDR3 protein: CASSRQGTTYEQYF; CDR3 DNA: TGTGCCAGCTCCCGACAGGGAACTACCTACGAGCAGTACTTC
V gene: TRBV5-8; J gene: TRBJ1-4; D gene: -; clone size: -; CDR3 protein: CASSPVPRSEKLFF; CDR3 DNA: TGTGCCAGCAGCCCGGTCCCCAGGTCTGAAAAACTGTTTTTT
V gene: TRBV5-8; J gene: TRBJ1-5; D gene: TRBD1; clone size: once; CDR3 protein: CASSREGAINQPQHF; CDR3 DNA: TGTGCCAGCAGTCGGGAGGGGGCTATCAATCAGCCCCAGCATTTT
V gene: TRBV7-9; J gene: TRBJ1-1; D gene: -; clone size: -; CDR3 protein: CASSLAVENTEAFF; CDR3 DNA: TGTGCCAGCAGCTTAGCTGTTGAGAACACTGAAGCTTTCTTT
V gene: TRBV9; J gene: TRBJ1-1; D gene: TRBD1; clone size: few; CDR3 protein: CASSVADRRTEAFF; CDR3 DNA: TGTGCCAGCAGCGTAGCGGACAGGCGTACTGAAGCTTTCTTT
V gene: TRBV21-1; J gene: TRBJ2-2; D gene: -; clone size: -; CDR3 protein: CASSKPASGGANTGELFF; CDR3 DNA: TGTGCCAGCAGCAAACCGGCTAGCGGGGGAGCGAACACCGGGGAGCTGTTTTTT
V gene: TRBV15; J gene: TRBJ1-5; D gene: TRBD1; clone size: -; CDR3 protein: CATSSLRQGRSVSQPQHF; CDR3 DNA: TGTGCCACCAGCAGCCTTAGACAGGGACGAAGCGTGAGTCAGCCCCAGCATTTT
V gene: TRBV11-2; J gene: TRBJ2-1; D gene: TRBD2; clone size: -; CDR3 protein: CASSLASGGGNEQFF; CDR3 DNA: TGTGCCAGCAGCTTAGCGAGCGGGGGGGGCAATGAGCAGTTCTTC
V gene: TRBV29-1; J gene: TRBJ2-5; D gene: -; clone size: -; CDR3 protein: CSARKEVETQYF; CDR3 DNA: TGCAGCGCCCGGAAGGAGGTGGAGACCCAGTACTTC